This is a list of T cell receptor beta chains from one sample in a study of CD8+CD57+ T cells in acquired aplastic anemia. TCRdb called the reads again in MiXCR, with one record for every CDR3 protein. This repertoire shows around 200,000 distinct CDR3 sequences, about half found once; its top ten account for about 1.7%. The sample was sorted CD4+, CD8+, or CD8+CD57+ T cells (not recorded which) from PBMCs. Receptors were obtained from a human donor with aplastic anemia. Both conserved end residues are part of each CDR3. D genes are given only for firm matches. Where a row states a size, it is once, few, many or the class of an expanded clone; other rows omit it.

CDR3aa	CDR3nt	abundance	len	d_gene	j_gene	v_gene
CASSLQVQAGANYGYTF	TGTGCCAGCAGCTTACAGGTTCAGGCAGGAGCTAACTATGGCTACACCTTC	many	17	NA	TRBJ1-2	TRBV7-8
CSASVSHNEQFF	TGCAGTGCTAGCGTCAGCCACAACGAGCAGTTCTTC	NA	12	NA	TRBJ2-1	TRBV20-1
CASSLVAGSPGGYTF	TGTGCCAGCAGCTTAGTGGCAGGGAGTCCGGGTGGCTACACCTTC	NA	15	NA	TRBJ1-2	TRBV2
CAISPQGNTGELFF	TGTGCCATCAGTCCACAGGGGAACACCGGGGAGCTGTTTTTT	NA	14	NA	TRBJ2-2	TRBV10-3
CAWMVNTEAFF	TGTGCCTGGATGGTTAACACTGAAGCTTTCTTT	NA	11	NA	TRBJ1-1	TRBV30
CAISYDNLGSHEAFF	TGTGCCATCAGTTATGACAATTTGGGGTCGCATGAAGCTTTCTTT	NA	15	NA	TRBJ1-1	TRBV10-3
CASSEALGRATEAFF	TGTGCCAGCAGTGAAGCGCTTGGCAGGGCTACTGAAGCTTTCTTT	NA	15	NA	TRBJ1-1	TRBV2
CASSESFKGRFNTEAFF	TGTGCCAGCAGTGAATCGTTTAAAGGCAGATTTAACACTGAAGCTTTCTTT	NA	17	NA	TRBJ1-1	TRBV25-1
CASSYGTGGETQYF	TGTGCCAGCAGTTACGGGACAGGAGGGGAGACCCAGTACTTC	NA	14	TRBD1	TRBJ2-5	TRBV12-3/TRBV12-4
CASSLDLRNTEAFF	TGTGCCAGCAGCTTAGACCTTAGGAACACTGAAGCTTTCTTT	many	14	NA	TRBJ1-1	TRBV11-2
CATTKGEGYGYTF	TGCGCCACCACTAAGGGCGAAGGCTATGGCTACACCTTC	many	13	NA	TRBJ1-2	TRBV5-1
CASSLQPGELFF	TGTGCCAGCAGTTTACAGCCTGGGGAGCTGTTTTTT	once	12	NA	TRBJ2-2	TRBV12-3/TRBV12-4
CATSDSGLAGMDTQYF	TGTGCCACCAGTGATTCCGGACTAGCGGGAATGGATACGCAGTATTTT	few	16	TRBD2	TRBJ2-3	TRBV24-1
CATGLSGNTIYF	TGTGCCACGGGACTCTCTGGAAACACCATATATTTT	NA	12	NA	TRBJ1-3	TRBV10-3
CASSETSYEQYF	TGTGCCAGCAGCGAGACCTCCTACGAGCAGTACTTC	many	12	NA	TRBJ2-7	TRBV6-6
CASSPGQGYWSGANVLTF	TGTGCCAGCAGTCCTGGACAGGGATATTGGTCTGGGGCCAACGTCCTGACTTTC	few	18	TRBD1	TRBJ2-6	TRBV27
CASSDRLAGTLSIINEQFF	TGTGCCAGCAGCGACCGACTAGCGGGCACATTGAGTATCATCAATGAGCAGTTCTTC	once	19	TRBD2	TRBJ2-1	TRBV9
CASSVGSTRELFF	TGTGCCAGCAGCGTAGGCAGCACCAGGGAGCTGTTTTTT	many	13	NA	TRBJ2-2	TRBV9
CASAFRGNSPLHF	TGTGCCAGCGCTTTCAGGGGAAATTCACCCCTCCACTTT	many	13	NA	TRBJ1-6	TRBV19
CASTRDGGYEKLFF	TGTGCCAGCACTAGGGACGGAGGTTATGAAAAACTGTTTTTT	few	14	NA	TRBJ1-4	TRBV2
CASSLGLVGLSYEQYF	TGTGCCAGCAGCTTAGGTTTAGTGGGCCTCTCCTACGAGCAGTACTTC	many	16	NA	TRBJ2-7	TRBV11-2
CASSTGGPDTQYF	TGTGCCAGTAGTACAGGGGGCCCAGATACGCAGTATTTT	many	13	TRBD1	TRBJ2-3	TRBV19
CASSEGTSGTYEQYF	TGTGCCAGCAGTGAGGGGACTAGCGGAACCTACGAGCAGTACTTC	few	15	TRBD2	TRBJ2-7	TRBV2
CASSLAGTSGRGETQYF	TGTGCCAGCAGCTTAGCGGGGACTAGCGGGAGAGGGGAGACCCAGTACTTC	many	17	TRBD2	TRBJ2-5	TRBV7-6
CASSPGSDHGYTF	TGTGCCAGCTCACCAGGGTCGGACCATGGCTACACCTTC	NA	13	NA	TRBJ1-2	TRBV18
CASSPTRDGYGYTF	TGTGCCAGCAGCCCTACAAGGGACGGCTATGGCTACACCTTC	many	14	NA	TRBJ1-2	TRBV7-2
CATSRGGGGGSDTQYF	TGTGCCACCAGCAGAGGGGGAGGCGGGGGGTCAGATACGCAGTATTTT	NA	16	TRBD2	TRBJ2-3	TRBV15
CASSAWTQTNEKLFF	TGTGCCAGCAGTGCCTGGACACAAACTAATGAAAAACTGTTTTTT	NA	15	NA	TRBJ1-4	TRBV25-1
CASSFQGVDTQYF	TGTGCCAGCAGCTTCCAGGGGGTAGATACGCAGTATTTT	NA	13	TRBD1	TRBJ2-3	TRBV7-2
CSARDLGTGLTEAFF	TGCAGTGCTAGAGATCTCGGGACAGGCCTCACTGAAGCTTTCTTT	NA	15	TRBD1	TRBJ1-1	TRBV20-1
CASSRGQSYEQYF	TGTGCCAGCAGCCGAGGACAGTCCTACGAGCAGTACTTC	NA	13	NA	TRBJ2-7	TRBV3-1
CASGGVPSLDTQYF	TGCGCCAGCGGAGGGGTCCCGTCTTTGGATACGCAGTATTTT	many	14	NA	TRBJ2-3	TRBV10-1
CASSFRSGGEQYF	TGTGCCAGCAGTTTTAGGTCGGGCGGCGAGCAGTACTTC	many	13	NA	TRBJ2-7	TRBV12-3/TRBV12-4
CASSLLLGELFF	TGTGCCAGTAGTCTACTACTTGGGGAGCTGTTTTTT	few	12	NA	TRBJ2-2	TRBV19
CSATLKDTQYF	TGCAGTGCTACGCTGAAAGATACGCAGTATTTT	many	11	NA	TRBJ2-3	TRBV20-1
CASSQDWVGGSYGYTF	TGCGCCAGCAGCCAAGATTGGGTTGGGGGCAGTTATGGCTACACCTTC	many	16	NA	TRBJ1-2	TRBV4-1
CAISGRDGAGDTEAFF	TGTGCCATCAGTGGAAGGGACGGAGCCGGGGACACTGAAGCTTTCTTT	few	16	NA	TRBJ1-1	TRBV10-3
CASSLMQGAYNEQFF	TGTGCCAGCAGTTTAATGCAGGGGGCGTATAATGAGCAGTTCTTC	many	15	TRBD1	TRBJ2-1	TRBV28
CASRTGTGVYGYTF	TGTGCCAGCAGAACCGGGACAGGGGTATATGGCTACACCTTC	NA	14	TRBD1	TRBJ1-2	TRBV10-2
CASSSDGYSNQPQHF	TGTGCCAGCAGCTCCGACGGCTATAGCAATCAGCCCCAGCATTTT	many	15	NA	TRBJ1-5	TRBV5-5
CASSLYTEQYF	TGTGCCAGCAGCCTATATACCGAGCAGTACTTC	many	11	NA	TRBJ2-7	TRBV3-1
CAGLGGRDQETQYF	TGTGCGGGGCTCGGGGGCCGTGACCAAGAGACCCAGTACTTC	many	14	NA	TRBJ2-5	TRBV24-1
CASSFRDRGAPLHF	TGTGCCAGCAGTTTTAGGGACAGGGGTGCACCCCTCCACTTT	few	14	TRBD1	TRBJ1-6	TRBV12-3/TRBV12-4
CSASIWRGETDTQYF	TGCAGTGCTAGTATCTGGCGGGGGGAGACAGATACGCAGTATTTT	many	15	TRBD2	TRBJ2-3	TRBV20-1